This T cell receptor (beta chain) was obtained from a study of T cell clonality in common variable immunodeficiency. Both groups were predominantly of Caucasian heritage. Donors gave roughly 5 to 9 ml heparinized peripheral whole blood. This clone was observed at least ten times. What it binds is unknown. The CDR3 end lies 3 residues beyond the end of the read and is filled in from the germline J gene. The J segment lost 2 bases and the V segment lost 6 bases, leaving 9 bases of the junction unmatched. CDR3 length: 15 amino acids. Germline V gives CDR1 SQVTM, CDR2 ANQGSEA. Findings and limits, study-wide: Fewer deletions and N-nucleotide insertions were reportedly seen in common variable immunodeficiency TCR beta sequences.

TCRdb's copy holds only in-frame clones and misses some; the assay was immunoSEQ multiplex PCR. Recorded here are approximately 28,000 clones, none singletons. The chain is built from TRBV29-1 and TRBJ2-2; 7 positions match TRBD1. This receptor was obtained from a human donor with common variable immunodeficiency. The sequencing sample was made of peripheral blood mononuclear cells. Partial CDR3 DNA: TGCAGCGTAGCTTTCGCAGGGGGAAACACCGGGGAG. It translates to CSVAFAGGNTGE. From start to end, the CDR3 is CSVAFAGGNTGELFF.